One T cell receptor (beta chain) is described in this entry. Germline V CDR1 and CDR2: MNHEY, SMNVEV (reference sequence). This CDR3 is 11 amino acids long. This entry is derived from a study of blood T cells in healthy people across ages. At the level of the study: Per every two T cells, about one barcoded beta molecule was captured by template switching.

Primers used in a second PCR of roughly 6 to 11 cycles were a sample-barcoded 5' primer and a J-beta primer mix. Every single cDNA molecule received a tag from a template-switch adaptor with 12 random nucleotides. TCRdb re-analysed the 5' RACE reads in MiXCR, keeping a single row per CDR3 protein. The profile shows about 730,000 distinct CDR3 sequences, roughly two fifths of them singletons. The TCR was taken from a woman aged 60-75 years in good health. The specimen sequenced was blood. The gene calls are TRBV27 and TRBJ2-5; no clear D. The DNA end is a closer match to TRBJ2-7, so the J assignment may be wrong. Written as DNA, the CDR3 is TGTGCCAAAGAAAGTATCTACGAGCAGTACTTC. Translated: CAKESIYEQYF.